This TCR beta chain was identified during a study of blood T cell repertoires in COVID-19 (TCRdb year 2020). As for the study more broadly: The collaborator samples originated in the United States, Italy and Spain and spanned the acute and convalescent phases of COVID-19. The prospective study material was composed of cDNA or gDNA derived from T cells, B-cell-depleted T cells, or PBMCs. The dataset comprised deeply sampled blood TCRbeta repertoires from subjects exposed to, actively infected with, or recovered from COVID-19. A freely available public database, intended as a resource for researchers studying the immune response to SARS-CoV-2, is where the repertoires were released. The samples were drawn from two sources: the first 160 participants of the ongoing ImmuneRACE study, and fewer than 1,500 subjects contributed by 6 global collaborators. Nearly every sample came with metadata listing a de-identified subject ID, COVID-19 status, age in years and sex. Where available, HLA class I and class II types were taken from metadata supplied by the sample provider and were not determined by assay-based typing. Broader findings and caveats from the paper: How much clinical and demographic metadata was included differed by source and by participant, and the metadata was provided uncurated.

At one collaborating source in Seattle, patients were enrolled during active infection and were followed longitudinally through the course of disease. The collaborating institutions used their own protocols to collect whole blood in K2EDTA tubes. For TCRbeta analysis, collaborators shipped samples as frozen whole blood, isolated PBMCs, or DNA extracted from either of those sample types. V trim: 1 base; J trim: 7 bases; unmatched bases: 5. From the cysteine up to the phenylalanine, the CDR3 has a length of 14 residues. CDR3 DNA only is kept here, 42 bases in frame from base 1. CDR1 is given as SGHTA and CDR2 as FQGNSA, both from the germline V gene. The immunoSEQ Assay, a bias-controlled multiplex PCR, was used to amplify TCRbeta CDR3 regions from genomic DNA. On the study's bioinformatics: The number of nucleated cells in each sample was estimated by amplification of reference gene primers within the assay. To quantify the absolute abundance of each unique TCRbeta CDR3 rearrangement, sequence reads were collapsed and filtered. For each sample, productive Simpson clonality was calculated by taking the square root of Simpson's diversity index across productive rearrangements. TCRdb stores this immuneACCESS table with in-frame sequences only. Part of the clones is absent; in the studies checked, under half of the shortfall reflects unresolved V genes, and no reason is known for the rest. The DNA was the basis for D and trimming; V, J and clone size are from that table. The sample profile shows about 170,000 clones; roughly 90% of them were found once. In total, the top ten clones hold around 4.8% of the sample.

Only one count was recorded for this clone. What antigen it recognizes has not been identified. No clone much larger than this one lies a single base away; base qualities are absent. This TCR was sampled from a young man with COVID-19, enrolled during active disease. Sequenced: peripheral blood. Rearrangement joined TRBV7-2 to TRBJ1-2; 8 bases in the junction line up with TRBD1. Read as DNA, the sequence is TGTGCCAGCAGCTTAGTATCAGGGGGCAGTGGCTACACCTTC. The resulting protein is CASSLVSGGSGYTF.